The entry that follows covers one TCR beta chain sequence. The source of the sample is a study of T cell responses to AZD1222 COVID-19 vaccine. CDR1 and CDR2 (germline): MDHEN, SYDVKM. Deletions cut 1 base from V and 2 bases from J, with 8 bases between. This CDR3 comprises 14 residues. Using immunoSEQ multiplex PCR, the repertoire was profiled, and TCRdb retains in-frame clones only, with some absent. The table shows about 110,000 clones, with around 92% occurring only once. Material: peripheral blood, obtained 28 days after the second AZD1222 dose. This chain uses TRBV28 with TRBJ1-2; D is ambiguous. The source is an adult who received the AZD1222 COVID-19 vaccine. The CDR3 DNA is TGTGCCAGCAGTTTATATTCGGGAAACTATGGCTACACCTTC. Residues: CASSLYSGNYGYTF.